The rows below give T cell receptor beta chains drawn from one sample of a study of human T cells and chemical hapten exposure. Using its own MiXCR run on the RACE reads, TCRdb lists one record per CDR3 protein. The sample holds 150,000 to 200,000 distinct CDR3 sequences; around 24% are singletons and the top ten take about 6.7%. Here the sequenced sample was whole blood, taken in connection with sensitization to the hapten diphenylcyclopropenone (DPC). The receptor set was obtained from a woman between 45 and 65 years old with alopecia areata. Some clones in this sample may be carry-over from other donors' samples. Both conserved end residues are part of each CDR3. D genes are given only for firm matches. Rows give clone size only sometimes, using once, few, many, or a class for an expanded clone.

TRBJ2-1	.	few	TRBV4-2	CASSQAGEGDNEQFF	TGTGCCAGCAGCCAAGCGGGAGAAGGGGACAATGAGCAGTTCTTC
TRBJ2-3	.	.	TRBV7-9	CASSSGSAQYF	TGTGCCAGCAGCTCAGGGTCGGCGCAGTATTTT
TRBJ2-5	.	.	TRBV29-1	CSVKVETQYF	TGCAGCGTTAAGGTAGAGACCCAGTACTTC
TRBJ2-7	.	.	TRBV29-1	CSVEVVYRGSYEQYF	TGCAGCGTTGAAGTGGTATACCGGGGTTCCTACGAGCAGTACTTC
TRBJ1-2	.	few	TRBV6-5	CASSYPGRLGGYTF	TGTGCCAGCAGTTACCCCGGCAGGCTTGGTGGCTACACCTTC
TRBJ1-1	.	.	TRBV10-3	CAISESGGNTEAFF	TGTGCCATCAGTGAGTCGGGCGGGAACACTGAAGCTTTCTTT
TRBJ2-7	.	many	TRBV3-1	CASSRGEREQYF	TGTGCCAGCAGCCGGGGGGAGAGAGAGCAGTACTTC
TRBJ1-1	.	many	TRBV20-1	CSAKGTEAFF	TGCAGTGCTAAAGGTACTGAAGCTTTCTTT
TRBJ2-2	.	.	TRBV27	CASSLSGNTGELFF	TGTGCCAGCAGTTTAAGCGGTAACACCGGGGAGCTGTTTTTT
TRBJ2-4	TRBD1	.	TRBV18	CASSPGQGAAKNIQYF	TGTGCCAGCTCACCCGGGCAGGGGGCGGCCAAAAACATTCAGTACTTC
TRBJ2-1	TRBD2	few	TRBV11-2	CASSLDRVGGPFEQFF	TGTGCCAGCAGCTTAGATCGTGTGGGAGGGCCCTTTGAGCAGTTCTTC
TRBJ2-3	.	few	TRBV7-8	CASSLGLITDTQYF	TGTGCCAGCAGCTTAGGACTTATCACAGATACGCAGTATTTT
TRBJ1-4	.	few	TRBV6-5	CASSYSKGSWEKLFF	TGTGCCAGCAGTTACTCAAAAGGATCGTGGGAAAAACTGTTTTTT
TRBJ1-1	.	few	TRBV7-9	CASRFTGEAFF	TGTGCCAGCAGATTCACCGGTGAAGCTTTCTTT
TRBJ2-7	.	few	TRBV4-2	CASSQGPGHYEQYF	TGTGCCAGCAGCCAAGGCCCCGGGCACTACGAGCAGTACTTC
TRBJ1-2	.	.	TRBV3-1	CASSHPTIYGYTF	TGTGCCAGCAGCCATCCCACCATCTATGGCTACACCTTC
TRBJ2-5	TRBD1	.	TRBV29-1	CSVDNRGQETQYF	TGCAGCGTTGACAACAGGGGCCAAGAGACCCAGTACTTC
TRBJ1-2	TRBD1	.	TRBV27	CASSSRTGGANYGYTF	TGTGCCAGCAGTAGCAGGACAGGGGGAGCTAACTATGGCTACACCTTC
TRBJ1-1	.	few	TRBV27	CASSLQGGDTEAFF	TGTGCCAGCAGTTTGCAGGGTGGCGACACTGAAGCTTTCTTT
TRBJ2-3	.	few	TRBV20-1	CSAEDASGRPDTQYF	TGCAGTGCCGAAGATGCGTCGGGTCGACCAGATACGCAGTATTTT
TRBJ1-2	TRBD1	once	TRBV3-1	CASSQAGTGGGYTF	TGTGCCAGCAGCCAAGCCGGGACAGGGGGCGGCTACACCTTC
TRBJ2-5	TRBD1	few	TRBV2	CASNPDRGVETQYF	TGTGCCAGCAACCCGGACAGGGGTGTCGAGACCCAGTACTTC
TRBJ1-5	.	.	TRBV18	CASSPAGTSNQPQHF	TGTGCCAGCTCACCAGCTGGGACTTCAAATCAGCCCCAGCATTTT
TRBJ2-1	TRBD2	.	TRBV29-1	CSVETSGIQNNEQFF	TGCAGCGTTGAGACTAGCGGGATTCAAAACAATGAGCAGTTCTTC
TRBJ2-7	.	few	TRBV11-2	CASSLPFRVTYEQYF	TGTGCCAGCAGCTTACCATTCCGGGTGACCTACGAGCAGTACTTC
TRBJ2-7	TRBD1	.	TRBV27	CASSLRGQGALVSYEQYF	TGTGCCAGCAGTTTACGTGGACAGGGGGCCTTAGTTTCGTACGAGCAGTACTTC
TRBJ2-1	TRBD2	few	TRBV7-2	CASSRDPSGSYNEQFF	TGTGCCAGCAGCCGCGACCCTAGCGGCTCCTACAATGAGCAGTTCTTC
TRBJ2-1	TRBD2	.	TRBV29-1	CSVEVQREGEQFF	TGCAGCGTTGAGGTCCAGCGGGAGGGTGAGCAGTTCTTC
TRBJ1-5	.	.	TRBV5-1	CASSLVPGDQPQHF	TGCGCCAGCAGCTTGGTTCCAGGGGATCAGCCCCAGCATTTT
TRBJ2-2	.	few	TRBV9	CASSVATAANTGELFF	TGTGCCAGCAGCGTAGCTACAGCCGCGAACACCGGGGAGCTGTTTTTT
TRBJ2-1	TRBD2	.	TRBV20-1	CSAFGTSRPDEQFF	TGCAGTGCTTTCGGGACTAGCAGGCCGGATGAGCAGTTCTTC
TRBJ1-1	.	few	TRBV3-1	CASRGGYAEAFF	TGTGCCAGCAGAGGAGGGTACGCTGAAGCTTTCTTT
TRBJ1-3	.	few	TRBV20-1	CSAPGPSGNTIYF	TGCAGTGCTCCGGGTCCCTCTGGAAACACCATATATTTT
TRBJ1-1	.	.	TRBV29-1	CSVEDLRSNTEAFF	TGCAGCGTTGAAGATCTTCGATCGAACACTGAAGCTTTCTTT
TRBJ2-5	.	few	TRBV24-1	CATSTGHQETQYF	TGTGCCACTTCGACAGGCCACCAAGAGACCCAGTACTTC
TRBJ2-1	.	few	TRBV20-1	CSARDRAVPYNEQFF	TGCAGTGCTAGAGATCGAGCGGTCCCCTACAATGAGCAGTTCTTC
TRBJ2-7	.	few	TRBV11-2	CASSSLLRVDEQYF	TGTGCCAGCAGCTCCCTACTCAGGGTAGACGAGCAGTACTTC
TRBJ2-7	.	few	TRBV11-2	CASSLAFAQYF	TGTGCCAGCAGCTTAGCTTTCGCGCAGTACTTC
TRBJ1-5	.	.	TRBV20-1	CSARGGWDPNQPQHF	TGCAGTGCTAGAGGGGGGTGGGACCCCAATCAGCCCCAGCATTTT
TRBJ2-5	.	.	TRBV20-1	CSASGMGLRGETQYF	TGCAGTGCTAGTGGAATGGGACTCAGGGGAGAGACCCAGTACTTC
TRBJ1-1	.	.	TRBV6-1	CASSEGVRTEAFF	TGTGCCAGCAGTGAAGGGGTCAGGACTGAAGCTTTCTTT
TRBJ1-1	.	.	TRBV29-1	CSVVRRGNTEAFF	TGCAGCGTTGTTCGGCGTGGCAACACTGAAGCTTTCTTT
TRBJ2-3	.	.	TRBV7-9	CASSTETSTQYF	TGTGCCAGCAGCACAGAGACTAGTACGCAGTATTTT
TRBJ2-3	.	.	TRBV5-1	CASSLDDTQYF	TGCGCCAGCAGCTTGGATGATACGCAGTATTTT
TRBJ1-2	.	many	TRBV2	CASSGTLNYGYTF	TGTGCCAGCAGTGGGACTCTGAACTATGGCTACACCTTC
TRBJ2-1	TRBD2	few	TRBV7-2	CASGSTGGYNEQFF	TGTGCCAGCGGATCCACCGGGGGGTACAATGAGCAGTTCTTC
TRBJ2-1	TRBD2	few	TRBV20-1	CSARGLAGYNEQFF	TGCAGTGCTAGGGGACTAGCGGGTTACAATGAGCAGTTCTTC
TRBJ2-7	TRBD1	few	TRBV18	CASSPYRGQGNEQYF	TGTGCCAGCTCACCATATAGAGGACAGGGAAACGAGCAGTACTTC
TRBJ2-1	.	.	TRBV29-1	CSGYRGGGNEQFF	TGCAGCGGGTACAGGGGAGGGGGAAATGAGCAGTTCTTC
TRBJ1-5	.	few	TRBV2	CASSVGDPSNQPQHF	TGTGCCAGCAGCGTGGGAGATCCTAGCAATCAGCCCCAGCATTTT
TRBJ2-7	.	.	TRBV5-6	CASSSGTRGHEQYF	TGTGCCAGCAGTTCCGGGACCCGCGGGCACGAGCAGTACTTC
TRBJ2-1	.	.	TRBV15	CATSRGFGGITYNEQFF	TGTGCCACCAGCAGAGGATTTGGCGGGATTACGTACAATGAGCAGTTCTTC
TRBJ1-1	.	few	TRBV7-3	CASSLSGGANTEAFF	TGTGCCAGCAGCTTAAGTGGGGGGGCGAACACTGAAGCTTTCTTT
TRBJ1-2	.	.	TRBV6-2/TRBV6-3	CASSPGSIGGYTF	TGTGCCAGCAGCCCGGGGAGTATAGGTGGCTACACCTTC
TRBJ2-3	TRBD2	.	TRBV20-1	CSAPPSGRTDTQYF	TGCAGTGCCCCTCCTAGCGGACGCACAGATACGCAGTATTTT
TRBJ1-1	.	.	TRBV11-1	CASSLHGTEAFF	TGTGCCAGCAGCCTCCACGGTACAGAAGCTTTCTTT
TRBJ1-4	.	few	TRBV7-8	CASSLERVSGKLFF	TGTGCCAGCAGCTTAGAAAGGGTATCTGGAAAACTGTTTTTT